What follows is one T cell receptor (beta chain) and its context. Sequencing was at deep level. TCRdb's copy holds only in-frame clones and misses some; the assay was immunoSEQ multiplex PCR. This table holds some 1.4 million clones, roughly 97% found once. The source of the sample is a study of shared clonotypes between healthy human individuals. The wider study: Each donor had three CD4 naive, three CD4 memory, two CD8 naive and one CD8 memory plate.

Among the donors, all were Caucasian adults who lived in Nashville, Tennessee. CDR3 length: 15 amino acids. Deletions cut 1 base from V and 11 bases from J, with 17 bases between. From germline, CDR1 is MNHNS and CDR2 SASEGT. The specimen sequenced was naive CD4+ T cells sorted from blood. Subset meaning: CD45RA+ positively selected. V is TRBV6-1 and J is TRBJ1-4, with TRBD1 as a possible D gene (6 bases). This receptor was taken from a man younger than 40 in good health. CDR3 amino acids: CASSEVGTSGEKLFF. The CDR3 DNA reads TGTGCCAGCAGTGAAGTAGGTACTTCAGGGGAGAAACTGTTTTTT.